Ten or more counts support the clone carrying this T cell receptor (beta chain). The patients had localized lung adenocarcinoma, a non-small cell subtype. This entry belongs to a study of CD4 and CD8 cells across lung adenocarcinoma regions. TCRdb recomputed calls from the PCR reads with MiXCR, one row per CDR3 protein. The data hold approximately 11,000 distinct CDR3 sequences, with around 48% observed a single time. This CDR3 comprises 17 residues. CDR1 MGHRA and CDR2 YSYEKL come from the germline V gene. Trimming shortened V by 3 bases and J by 0 bases, and 15 bases separated the two germline ends.

Sequenced: CD8+ T cells from the margin of a lung tumor. The chain is built from TRBV4-1 and TRBJ2-1, with D unresolved. This clonotype originated in a female donor with lung adenocarcinoma. The CD4 and CD8 labels of this study may be unreliable. The CDR3, as DNA: TGCGCCAGCAGCCAGTACTTTGACCCGCGCTCCTACAATGAGCAGTTCTTC. Its translation: CASSQYFDPRSYNEQFF.